Presented here are 5 T cell receptor beta chains from one specimen sequenced in a study of breast tumors, draining lymph nodes, adjacent tissues. Using its own MiXCR run on the multiplex PCR reads, TCRdb lists one record per CDR3 protein. The table shows roughly 130,000 distinct CDR3 sequences, with 32% occurring only once. Samples came from axillary lymph nodes draining the breast cancer. The sequencing input was axillary lymph node tissue. The receptors were sampled from a female donor with breast cancer. Some clones in this sample may be carry-over from other donors' samples.

This clonotype was detected many times. This chain links TRBV7-2 with TRBJ1-6; D perhaps matches TRBD1 (5 bases). This CDR3 spans 15 amino acids. V shed 3 bases and J shed 5 bases, with 11 bases lying between them. The V gene's germline CDR1 is SGHTA and CDR2 FQGNSA. CDR3 DNA: TGTGCCAGCAGCTTGTCGGGGCAGGATAATTCACCCCTCCACTTT. Amino acids: CASSLSGQDNSPLHF.

On this clonotype: Its ends do not fully match the called genes, so a read error is possible. The gene calls are TRBV7-9 and TRBJ1-3; D uncertain. The CDR3 spans 15 residues. The germline V gene encodes CDR1 SEHNR and CDR2 FQNEAQ (reference sequence). CDR3 sequence (DNA): TGTGCCAGCAGCCTAGCTGGGAGCTCTGGAGACACCATACATTTT. Protein sequence: CASSLAGSSGDTIHF.

In this sample, this clonotype turned up many times. The J gene is TRBJ1-6, the V gene TRBV19; D is unclear. Germline CDR1 reads LNHDA; CDR2 reads SQIVND (reference sequence). The V gene lost 1 base and the J gene lost 7 bases, with 5 bases spanning the gap. CDR3 size: 13 residues. The chain's CDR3 is CASSIVDNSPLHF. The CDR3 bases are TGTGCCAGTAGTATAGTGGACAATTCACCCCTCCACTTT.

This clonotype was recorded at least ten times. The CDR3 nucleotides read TGTGCCAGCAGTTTAACCAGGGGGCGGATCGGAAGGGGCTACACCTTC. This encodes CASSLTRGRIGRGYTF. The chain combines TRBV12-3 or TRBV12-4 with TRBJ1-2, with TRBD1 matching over 8 bases. This CDR3 has 16 amino acids. Germline trimming cut 2 bases from V and 8 bases from J; bases unmatched to any gene: 13.

This clonotype was recorded many times. A much larger clone lies a single base off, so this may be a read error. The chain links TRBV6-6 to TRBJ1-6; tentatively, D is TRBD1 (6 bases). The CDR3 contains 14 residues. Germline V gene lookup returns CDR1 MNHNY and CDR2 SVGAGI (reference sequence). CDR3 sequence: CASSRQVRNSPPHF. CDR3 in DNA: TGTGCCAGCAGCCGACAGGTCAGGAACTCACCCCCCCACTTT.